The 3 T cell receptor beta chains given below trace back to one sample, sequenced in a study of control samples from healthy donors and cancer patients (dated by TCRdb to 2018 to 2020). Library method: the immunoSEQ multiplex PCR assay. TCRdb took this table from immuneACCESS and kept in-frame rearrangements with V and J called. Such tables lack part of the clones; where checked against another copy, unresolved V genes explain under half of the gap, and the rest is unexplained. In this sample the table shows roughly 92,000 clones, about 88% of which occur a single time. The ten largest clones add up to less than 8.5% of the sample. Sequencing was done on a sample of blood. The receptors stem from a woman between 55 and 75 years old in good health.

The rearrangement links TRBV6-8 to TRBJ1-1; D remains ambiguous. V was pared by 8 bases and J by 5 bases, with 15 bases between. CDR3 size: 13 residues. The germline V gene has CDR1 MNHGY and CDR2 SAAAGT. For the CDR3, the DNA is TGTGCCAGCCCCGTGGCCTCGAGTACTGAAGCTTTCTTT. The encoded protein is CASPVASSTEAFF.

The chain joins TRBV5-1 to TRBJ2-5; no firm D call. Germline CDR1 reads SGHRS; CDR2 reads YFSETQ. V was cut by 4 bases and J by 2 bases, with 9 bases left in between. There are 13 residues in the CDR3. CDR3 DNA sequence: TGCGCCAGCAGCCCGTCAAATCAAGAGACCCAGTACTTC. Encoded protein: CASSPSNQETQYF.

V is TRBV27 and J is TRBJ1-1, with D unresolved. CDR1 MNHEY and CDR2 SMNVEV come from the germline V gene (reference sequence). Trimming left V 5 bases short and J 1 base short, with 8 bases between. This CDR3 is built from 13 residues. CDR3 amino acids: CASSTRTNTEAFF. The CDR3 DNA sequence: TGTGCCAGCAGTACGAGAACGAACACTGAAGCTTTCTTT.